This T cell receptor beta chain stems from a study of T cells in Graves' hyperthyroidism and ophthalmopathy. At least ten counts were recorded for this clonotype. Researchers amplified the TCR beta CDR3 regions from RNA transcripts. A set of HTBI primers served as the primers for a first-round RT-PCR of the TCR CDR3. TCRdb redid the calling of the multiplex PCR reads with MiXCR, one entry per CDR3 protein. This sample has some 140,000 distinct CDR3 sequences; roughly 23% occur once, and the top ten carry about 67%. V lost 7 bases to trimming and J lost 10 bases; unmatched junction nucleotides: 10. The CDR3 runs to 14 residues.

This TCR was sampled from a woman aged 50 to 60 with Graves' hyperthyroidism that later progressed to Graves' ophthalmopathy. The sample taken for sequencing was blood. The chain couples TRBV12-3 or TRBV12-4 to TRBJ1-6, with 7 bases identical to TRBD1. CDR3 in amino acids: CASKKPAGGSPLHF. DNA of the CDR3: TGTGCCAGCAAAAAACCGGCAGGGGGATCACCCCTCCACTTT.